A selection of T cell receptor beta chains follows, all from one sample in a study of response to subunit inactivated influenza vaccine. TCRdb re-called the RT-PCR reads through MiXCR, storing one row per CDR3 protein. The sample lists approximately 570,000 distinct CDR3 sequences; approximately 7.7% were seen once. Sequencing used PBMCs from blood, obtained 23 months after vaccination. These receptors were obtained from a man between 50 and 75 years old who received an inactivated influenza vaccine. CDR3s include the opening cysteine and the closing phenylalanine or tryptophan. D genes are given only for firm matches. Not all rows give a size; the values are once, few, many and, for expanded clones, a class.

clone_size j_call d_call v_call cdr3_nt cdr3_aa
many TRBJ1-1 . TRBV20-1 TGCAGTACTCCCCTCCGGGGGGACACTGAAGCTTTCTTT CSTPLRGDTEAFF
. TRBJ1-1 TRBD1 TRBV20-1 TGCAGTGCTAAATGGGACAGAGAAGCTTTCTTT CSAKWDREAFF
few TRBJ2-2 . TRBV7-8 TGTGCCAGCAGCCTACATGGCGGGGACAGTCTCACCGGGGAGCTGTTTTTT CASSLHGGDSLTGELFF
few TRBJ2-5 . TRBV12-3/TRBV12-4 TGTGCCAGCAGTTTAGACAGGAGATATTCAGAGACCCAGTACTTC CASSLDRRYSETQYF
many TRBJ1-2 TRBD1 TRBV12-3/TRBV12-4 TGTGCCAGCAGCCTCCGGGACAGGGGTTATGGCTACACCTTC CASSLRDRGYGYTF
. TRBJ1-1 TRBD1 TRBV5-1 TGCGCCAGCAGCTTTGGGACAGGGGCGAGGACTGAAGCTTTCTTT CASSFGTGARTEAFF
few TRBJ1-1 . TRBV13 TGTGCCAGCAGCTTTGGGGGAAGGTATGTGTGGACTGAAGCTTTCTTT CASSFGGRYVWTEAFF
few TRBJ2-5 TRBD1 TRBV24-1 TGTGCCACCGGATCTGGGACAGATGAGACCCAGTACTTC CATGSGTDETQYF
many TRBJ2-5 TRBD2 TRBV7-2 TGTGCCAGCAGCTCTGTAGCGGGAGGGCCCTCGAAGACCCAGTACTTC CASSSVAGGPSKTQYF
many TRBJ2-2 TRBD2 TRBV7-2 TGTGCCAGCAGCTTAGGCGGGGGAACGAACACCGGGGAGCTGTTTTTT CASSLGGGTNTGELFF
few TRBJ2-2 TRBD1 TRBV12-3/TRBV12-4 TGTGCCAGCAGGACAGGGGAAAACACCGGGGAGCTGTTTTTT CASRTGENTGELFF
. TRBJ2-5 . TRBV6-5 TGTGCCAGCAGTTACAGGGGGCGGGGTGAAGAGACCCAGTACTTC CASSYRGRGEETQYF
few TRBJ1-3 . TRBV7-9 TGTGCCAGCAGCCGCGGGGGAGGGGGAAACACCATATATTTT CASSRGGGGNTIYF
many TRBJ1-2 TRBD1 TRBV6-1 TGTGCCAGCAGATCGAGACAGGGGGACTATGGCTACACCTTC CASRSRQGDYGYTF
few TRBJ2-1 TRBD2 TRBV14 TGTGCCAGCAGCCGATCGCTAGCGGGGACACCTGAGCAGTTCTTC CASSRSLAGTPEQFF
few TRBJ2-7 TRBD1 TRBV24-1 TGTGCCACCCGGGACAGGGATTCCTACGAGCAGTACTTC CATRDRDSYEQYF
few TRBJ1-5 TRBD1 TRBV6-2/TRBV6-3 TGTGCCAGCACCGGGACAGGGGTTCAGCCCCAGCATTTT CASTGTGVQPQHF
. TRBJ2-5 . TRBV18 TGTGCCAGCGTATCTCAGGCCCAAGAGACCCAGTACTTC CASVSQAQETQYF
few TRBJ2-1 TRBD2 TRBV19 TGTGCCAGTAGTATAACGGGACTAGCGGGGATCTACAATGAGCAGTTCTTC CASSITGLAGIYNEQFF
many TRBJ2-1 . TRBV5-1 TGCGCCAGCAGCGTAAGCGGTCAGGGTGATGAGCAGTTCTTC CASSVSGQGDEQFF
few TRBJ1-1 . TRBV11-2 TGTGCCAGCAGCCCGCCGGCGGACTTTTTGAACACTGAAGCTTTCTTT CASSPPADFLNTEAFF
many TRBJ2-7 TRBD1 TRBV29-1 TGCAGCGTCGCAACAGGGGGCGCGGGCTACGAGCAGTACTTC CSVATGGAGYEQYF
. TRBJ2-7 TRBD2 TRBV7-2 TGTGCCAGCAGCTTAGCTGGACTAGCGGGCTCCTACGAGCAGTACTTC CASSLAGLAGSYEQYF
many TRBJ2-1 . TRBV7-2 TGTGCCAGCAGTCCTAGGGGGGGTCACAATGAGCAGTTCTTC CASSPRGGHNEQFF
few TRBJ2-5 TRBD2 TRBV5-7 TGTGCCAGCAGCAGGCTAACTAGCGGGGGGGATCAAGAGACCCAGTACTTC CASSRLTSGGDQETQYF
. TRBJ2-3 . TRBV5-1 TGCGCCAGCAGCTGGACGATCACAGATACGCAGTATTTT CASSWTITDTQYF
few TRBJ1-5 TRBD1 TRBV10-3 TGTGCCTCCGGGACAGGGGTCAATCAGCCCCAGCATTTT CASGTGVNQPQHF
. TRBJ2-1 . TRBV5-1 TGCGCCAGCAGCTTGGCCGGTACCCACTACAATGAGCAGTTCTTC CASSLAGTHYNEQFF
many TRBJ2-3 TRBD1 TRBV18 TGTGCCAGCTCCTGGGGACAGGGGGCCACAGATACGCAGTATTTT CASSWGQGATDTQYF
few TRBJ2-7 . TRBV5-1 TGCGCCAGCAGCTTGCTTCCAGGAGGGCACGAGCAGTACTTC CASSLLPGGHEQYF
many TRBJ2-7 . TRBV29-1 TGCAGCGTTGGTCGGGGCCCCAACGAGCAGTACTTC CSVGRGPNEQYF
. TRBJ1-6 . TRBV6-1 TGTGCCGGCAGACTGCAGAGCCCCAATTCACCCCTCCACTTT CAGRLQSPNSPLHF
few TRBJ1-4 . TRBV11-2 TGTGCCAGCAGCTTAGATCGGCACAGGATTGAAAAACTGTTTTTT CASSLDRHRIEKLFF
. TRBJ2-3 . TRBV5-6 TGTGCCAGCAGCTTGGGTTATCGAGGGTTTGACACAGATACGCAGTATTTT CASSLGYRGFDTDTQYF
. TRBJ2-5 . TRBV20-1 TGCAGTGCTCCTAAAATTGGGAGTCCGGGGACCCAGTACTTC CSAPKIGSPGTQYF
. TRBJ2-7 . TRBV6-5 TGTGCCAGCAGTTACTCAGTTCGCGGTTCCTACGAGCAGTACTTC CASSYSVRGSYEQYF
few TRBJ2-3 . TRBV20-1 TGCAGTGCCGCGGACGGGAGCACAGATACGCAGTATTTT CSAADGSTDTQYF
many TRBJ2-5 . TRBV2 TGTGCCAGCAGTCCAAAAGAGACCCAGTACTTC CASSPKETQYF
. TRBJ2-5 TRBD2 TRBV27 TGTGCCAGCAGTACCCCGACTAGCAGAGAGACCCAGTACTTC CASSTPTSRETQYF
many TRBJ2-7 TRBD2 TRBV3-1 TGTGCCAGCAGCCCGGGACTAGCTCCCTACGAGCAGTACTTC CASSPGLAPYEQYF
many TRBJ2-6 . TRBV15 TGTGCCACCAGCAGACTAACACTTGACCTCTTTGCGTCTGGGGCCAACGTCCTGACTTTC CATSRLTLDLFASGANVLTF
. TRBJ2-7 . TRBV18 TGTGCCAGCTCAGCTCGGGGTACCTACGAGCAGTACTTC CASSARGTYEQYF
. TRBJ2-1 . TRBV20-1 TGCAGTGCTCAAGGCCAGTACCGTGACTCCTACAATGAGCAGTTCTTC CSAQGQYRDSYNEQFF
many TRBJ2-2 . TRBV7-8 TGTGCCAGCAGCTTAGCGTTCCTGTCCGGGGAGCTGTTTTTT CASSLAFLSGELFF
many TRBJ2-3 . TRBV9 TGTGCCAGCAGCGCAGACCAAACCACGACAGATACGCAGTATTTT CASSADQTTTDTQYF
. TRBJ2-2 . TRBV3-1 TGTGCCAGCAGCCAAGCCGGGGTCACCGGGGAGCTGTTTTTT CASSQAGVTGELFF
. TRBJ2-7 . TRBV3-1 TGTGCCAGCAGCCAAGGTGGCCGCGCCTACGAGCAGTACTTC CASSQGGRAYEQYF
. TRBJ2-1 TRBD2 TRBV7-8 TGTGCCAGCAGCTTACCGGGGGGGCCGAACAATGAGCAGTTCTTC CASSLPGGPNNEQFF
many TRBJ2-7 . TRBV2 TGTGCCAGCAAGGACCGGTCCTACGAGCAGTACTTC CASKDRSYEQYF
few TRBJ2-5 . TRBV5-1 TGCGCCAGCAGCCCTCTGGGGTCGCCTAGTGGTCCAGAGACCCAGTACTTC CASSPLGSPSGPETQYF
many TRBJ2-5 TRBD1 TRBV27 TGTGCCAGCAGCCCGGATAGAGACATCGTTGGACAGGTCGAAGAGACCCAGTACTTC CASSPDRDIVGQVEETQYF
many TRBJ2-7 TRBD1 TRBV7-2 TGTGCCAGCAGCCGCCTTGGGACAGGGAATTTCTACGAGCAGTACTTC CASSRLGTGNFYEQYF
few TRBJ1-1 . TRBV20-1 TGCAGTGCTACATTCCAGGCGCGGGACACTGAAGCTTTCTTT CSATFQARDTEAFF
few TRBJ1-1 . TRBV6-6 TGTGCCAGCAGTTACGGGGGGGGTGAAGCTTTCTTT CASSYGGGEAFF
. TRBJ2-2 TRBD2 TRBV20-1 TGCAGTGCTAGACCCCCAGCGGGAGGCGTCGGCGGGGAGCTGTTTTTT CSARPPAGGVGGELFF
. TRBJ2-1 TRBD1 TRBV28 TGTGCCAGCACGACATCACAGGGGGCTTATGGGTACAATGAGCAGTTCTTC CASTTSQGAYGYNEQFF
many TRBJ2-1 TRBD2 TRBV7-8 TGTGCCAGCAGCTTAGTAACTAGCGGGATTCCCAATGAGCAGTTCTTC CASSLVTSGIPNEQFF
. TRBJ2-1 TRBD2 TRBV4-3 TGCGCCAGCAGCCACACCGGGACTAGCGGATTCAATGAGCAGTTCTTC CASSHTGTSGFNEQFF
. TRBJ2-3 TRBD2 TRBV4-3 TGCGCCAGCAGCCAAGCTGCAGCGGGGGGGACAGATACGCAGTATTTT CASSQAAAGGTDTQYF